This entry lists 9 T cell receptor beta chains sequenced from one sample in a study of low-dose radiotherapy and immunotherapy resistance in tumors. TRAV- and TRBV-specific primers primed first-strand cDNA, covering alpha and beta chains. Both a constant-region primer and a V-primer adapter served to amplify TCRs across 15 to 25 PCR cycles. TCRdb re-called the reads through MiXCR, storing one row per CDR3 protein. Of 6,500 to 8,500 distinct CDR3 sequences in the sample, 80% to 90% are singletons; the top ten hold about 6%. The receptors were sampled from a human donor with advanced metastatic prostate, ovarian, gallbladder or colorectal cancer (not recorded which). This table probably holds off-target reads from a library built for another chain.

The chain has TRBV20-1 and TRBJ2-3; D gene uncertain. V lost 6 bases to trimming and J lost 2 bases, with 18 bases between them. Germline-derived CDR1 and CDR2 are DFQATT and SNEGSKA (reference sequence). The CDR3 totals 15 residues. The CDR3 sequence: CSAEMVGLNTDTQYF. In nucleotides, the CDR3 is TGCAGTGCCGAGATGGTGGGCCTAAACACAGATACGCAGTATTTT.

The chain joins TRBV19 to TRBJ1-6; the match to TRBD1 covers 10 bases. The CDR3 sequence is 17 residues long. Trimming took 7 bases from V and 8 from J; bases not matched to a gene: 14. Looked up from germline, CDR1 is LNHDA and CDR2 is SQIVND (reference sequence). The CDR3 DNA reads TGTGCCAGTACCAAACACATCCCGGGACAGGGGCATTCACCCCTCCACTTT. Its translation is CASTKHIPGQGHSPLHF.

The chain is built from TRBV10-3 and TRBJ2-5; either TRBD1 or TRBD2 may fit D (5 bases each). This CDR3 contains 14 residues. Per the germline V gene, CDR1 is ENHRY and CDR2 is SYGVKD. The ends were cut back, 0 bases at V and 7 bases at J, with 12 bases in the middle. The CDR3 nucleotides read TGTGCCATCAGTGAGTCGATCGAGAGGGGGACCCAGTACTTC. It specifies CAISESIERGTQYF.

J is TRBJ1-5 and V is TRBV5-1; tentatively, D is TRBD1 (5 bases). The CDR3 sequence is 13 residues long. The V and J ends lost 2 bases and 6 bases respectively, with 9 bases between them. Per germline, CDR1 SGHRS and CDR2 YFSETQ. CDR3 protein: CASSFQGGQPQHF. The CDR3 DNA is TGCGCCAGCAGCTTCCAGGGAGGTCAGCCCCAGCATTTT.

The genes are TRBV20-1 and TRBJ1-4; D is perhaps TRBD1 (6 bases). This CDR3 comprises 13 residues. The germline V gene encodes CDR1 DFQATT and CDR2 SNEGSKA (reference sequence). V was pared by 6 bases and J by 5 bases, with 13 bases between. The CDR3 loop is CSAAGELNEKLFF. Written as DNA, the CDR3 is TGCAGTGCGGCAGGGGAATTAAATGAAAAACTGTTTTTT.

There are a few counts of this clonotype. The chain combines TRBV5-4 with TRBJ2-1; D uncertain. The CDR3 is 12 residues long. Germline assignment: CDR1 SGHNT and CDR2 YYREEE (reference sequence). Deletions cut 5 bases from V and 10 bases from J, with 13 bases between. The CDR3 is CASSSDGSEQFF. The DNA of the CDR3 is TGTGCCAGCAGTTCTGACGGGTCGGAGCAGTTCTTC.

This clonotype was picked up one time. CDR3 in DNA: TGTGCCAGCAGTGGTAGCGTGAACACCGGGGAGCTGTTTTTT. This encodes CASSGSVNTGELFF. The rearrangement joins TRBV3-1 to TRBJ2-2, with a tentative D call TRBD2 (5 bases). CDR3 length: 14 amino acids. V was trimmed by 6 bases and J by 1 base, leaving 9 bases between them. The V gene's germline CDR1 is LGHDT and CDR2 YNNKEL (reference sequence). Looking up the rest from reference TRBV3-1 and TRBJ2-2 gives the full variable domain: DTAVSQTPKYLVTQMGNDKSIKCEQNLGHDTMYWYKQDSKKFLKIMFSYNNKELIINETVPNRFSPKSPDKAHLNLHINSLELGDSAVYFCASSGSVNTGELFFGEGSRLTVL.

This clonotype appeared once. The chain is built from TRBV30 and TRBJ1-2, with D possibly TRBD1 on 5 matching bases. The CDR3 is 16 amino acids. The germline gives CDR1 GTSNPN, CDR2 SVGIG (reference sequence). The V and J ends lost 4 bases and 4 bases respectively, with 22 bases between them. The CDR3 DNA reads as TGTGCCTGGAAGGGGCCCCCGACAGCACCCACCTATGGCTACACCTTC. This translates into CAWKGPPTAPTYGYTF.

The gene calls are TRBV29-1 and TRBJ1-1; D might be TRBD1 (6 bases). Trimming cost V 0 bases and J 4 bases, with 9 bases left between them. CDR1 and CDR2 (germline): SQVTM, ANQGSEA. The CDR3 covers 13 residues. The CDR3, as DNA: TGCAGCGTTGAAGATCGAGGGGGCACTGAAGCTTTCTTT. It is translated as CSVEDRGGTEAFF.